The sequence of this TCR beta chain was determined in a study of blood T cells in healthy people across ages. Combining a sample-barcoded 5' primer with a J-beta primer mix, a second PCR ran for roughly 6 to 12 cycles. Each cDNA molecule carried a tag from a template-switch adaptor that contained 12 random nucleotides. TCRdb re-called the 5' RACE reads through MiXCR, storing one row per CDR3 protein. The sample records fewer than 1,000,000 distinct CDR3 sequences, roughly 46% being singletons. CDR3 size: 14 residues. Germline CDR1 is SGHRS and CDR2 is YFSETQ. Study-wide points: With naive T cell percentage, TCR beta diversity showed a strong correlation. In the absence of known donor CMV status, changes in expanded clonotypes were possibly confounded. Per million T cells, the diversity of TCR beta decreased roughly linearly as age advanced.

Turning to this clonotype: Its target is not known. The junction shows a germline mismatch at one end, possibly a read error.

This chain links TRBV5-1 with TRBJ2-1; D is undetermined. The sequenced sample was blood. This clonotype originated in a man older than 75 in good health. The CDR3 DNA is TGCGCCAGCGAAGACGGTAACTCCCACAATGAGCAGTTCTTC. Amino acid sequence: CASEDGNSHNEQFF.